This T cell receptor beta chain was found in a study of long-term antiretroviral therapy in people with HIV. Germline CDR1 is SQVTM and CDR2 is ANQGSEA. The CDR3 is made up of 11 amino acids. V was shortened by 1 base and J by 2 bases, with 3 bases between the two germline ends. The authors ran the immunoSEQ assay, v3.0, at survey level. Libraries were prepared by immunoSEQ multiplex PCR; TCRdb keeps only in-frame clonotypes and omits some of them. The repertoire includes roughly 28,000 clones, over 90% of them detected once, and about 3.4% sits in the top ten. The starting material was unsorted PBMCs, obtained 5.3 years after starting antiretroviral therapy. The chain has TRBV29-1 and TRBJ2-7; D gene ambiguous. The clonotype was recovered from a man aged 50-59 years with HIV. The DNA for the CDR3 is TGCAGCGTTGAAGGAGCCTACGAGCAGTACTTC. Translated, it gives CSVEGAYEQYF.